The rows below give T cell receptor beta chains drawn from one sample of a study of cytotoxic CD8 clonotypes in ibrutinib-treated CLL. Measured with immunoSEQ multiplex PCR; TCRdb has only the in-frame clones, and not every one. The sample carries 330,000 or so clones, 67% recorded once. This sample comprised PBMCs, obtained after 36 months of ibrutinib treatment. Receptors originate from a human donor with chronic lymphocytic leukemia. Both conserved end residues are part of each CDR3. The order of the fields is V gene, D gene, J gene, clone size, CDR3 DNA, CDR3 protein. A D gene is named only where the DNA matches it firmly. Size tells how often a clone was seen (once, few, many) or the class of an expanded clone, and some rows leave it out.

>TRBV7-6|.|TRBJ2-7|.
TGTGCCAGCAGCTTAGGGGGGCTAGCCGAGCAGTACTTC
CASSLGGLAEQYF
>TRBV6-5|.|TRBJ1-6|.
TGTGCCAGCAGTTACCGCGGACAACATTGGGGTTCACCCCTCCACTTT
CASSYRGQHWGSPLHF
>TRBV6-1|TRBD1|TRBJ1-1|.
TGTGCCAGCAGTGCCACCGGGACAGGGTGGTGGAGCACTGAAGCTTTCTTT
CASSATGTGWWSTEAFF
>TRBV29-1|.|TRBJ2-3|.
TGCAGCGTTGCAAGGACAGATAAGGCTAGCACAGATACGCAGTATTTT
CSVARTDKASTDTQYF
>TRBV27|.|TRBJ1-5|.
TGTGCCAGCAGTGCCCTGGAGGGTAGCAATCAGCCCCAGCATTTT
CASSALEGSNQPQHF
>TRBV7-2|.|TRBJ2-5|.
TGTGCCAGCAGCTTTGGATACGGAGAGACCCAGTACTTC
CASSFGYGETQYF
>TRBV7-9|TRBD1|TRBJ2-7|few
TGTGCCAGCAGCCTTACAGGGGGGTGGAACGAGCAGTACTTC
CASSLTGGWNEQYF
>TRBV29-1|TRBD2|TRBJ2-1|.
TGCAGCGTTTTGCTAGCGGGAAGTGAGCAGTTCTTC
CSVLLAGSEQFF
>TRBV29-1|TRBD1|TRBJ2-6|.
TGCAGCGTTGAAGAATGGGACAGGGGTCCCTCTGGGGCCAACGTCCTGACTTTC
CSVEEWDRGPSGANVLTF
>TRBV29-1|.|TRBJ2-7|.
TGCAGCGTTGGGAGGCGGGACGCACTCTCCTACGAGCAGTACTTC
CSVGRRDALSYEQYF
>TRBV4-1|TRBD1|TRBJ1-5|few
TGCGCCAGCAGCCAGATGCCAGGGGGAAGCAATCAGCCCCAGCATTTT
CASSQMPGGSNQPQHF
>TRBV18|TRBD2|TRBJ2-5|.
TGTGCCAGCTCACCACCGGGACTAGCGGGGGTTGAGACCCAGTACTTC
CASSPPGLAGVETQYF
>TRBV7-9|.|TRBJ2-1|.
TGTGCCAGCAGCCCAGGACTAATAAGTGAGCAGTTCTTC
CASSPGLISEQFF
>TRBV6-1|TRBD1|TRBJ2-7|few
TGTGCCATCCTTCGCGGACAGGGGTCCTACGAGCAGTACTTC
CAILRGQGSYEQYF
>TRBV5-1|.|TRBJ2-5|.
TGCGCCAGCACGACAGGGATGGCGGGACTCCAAGAGACCCAGTACTTC
CASTTGMAGLQETQYF
>TRBV5-1|TRBD2|TRBJ2-2|.
TGCGCCAGCAGCTTAAGGGAGGGAAGCACCGGGGAGCTGTTTTTT
CASSLREGSTGELFF
>TRBV5-1|TRBD2|TRBJ2-1|.
TGCGCCAGCAGCTTGGTGGCCCCCGGGACTAGCGACAACAATGAGCAGTTCTTC
CASSLVAPGTSDNNEQFF
>TRBV27|.|TRBJ2-7|few
TGTGCCAGCAGAGGCACCCCAGGCGAGCAGTACTTC
CASRGTPGEQYF
>TRBV9|.|TRBJ1-4|.
TGTGCCAGCAGCGCGACGGATGAAAATGAAAAACTGTTTTTT
CASSATDENEKLFF
>TRBV5-1|.|TRBJ2-3|.
TGCGCCAGCAGCTTGGGACTCGATACGCAGTATTTT
CASSLGLDTQYF
>TRBV4-2|TRBD1|TRBJ1-1|.
TGTGCCAGCAGCCAATTACAGGGGGCTGAGGACACTGAAGCTTTCTTT
CASSQLQGAEDTEAFF
>TRBV28|TRBD1|TRBJ2-1|.
TGTGCCAGCAGCAGCGGACAGGGGGCTAGGGATGAGCAGTTCTTC
CASSSGQGARDEQFF
>TRBV28|.|TRBJ1-2|.
TGTGCCTCGGGGGAAGGACACTATGGCTACACCTTC
CASGEGHYGYTF
>TRBV6-5|.|TRBJ2-7|.
TGTGCCAGCAGTGTTCCGGGACGGATCTCCTACGAGCAGTACTTC
CASSVPGRISYEQYF
>TRBV2|TRBD2|TRBJ2-3|.
TGTGCCAGCAGGGGCCAGGCGGGAGCCGATACGCAGTATTTT
CASRGQAGADTQYF
>TRBV5-6|.|TRBJ1-2|few
TGTGCCAGCAGCGCCAGGGCTGGCTACACCTTC
CASSARAGYTF
>TRBV18|.|TRBJ1-2|.
TGTGCCAGCTCCGAGGGGAAGGGCGATCGCTACACCTTC
CASSEGKGDRYTF
>TRBV7-9|.|TRBJ1-6|.
TGTGCCAGCAGCAGTGACGTGGGGGATTCACCCCTCCACTTT
CASSSDVGDSPLHF
>TRBV9|.|TRBJ1-1|.
TGTGCCAGCAGCGTAGCGGGGTATCCCTTGAACACTGAAGCTTTCTTT
CASSVAGYPLNTEAFF
>TRBV5-4|.|TRBJ2-1|.
TGTGCCAGCAGCTTTAGGACGGGACACAATGAGCAGTTCTTC
CASSFRTGHNEQFF
>TRBV7-3|.|TRBJ1-6|.
TGTGCCAGCAGCTTAAGGTGGGATTCACCCCTCCACTTT
CASSLRWDSPLHF
>TRBV18|TRBD1|TRBJ1-2|.
TGTGCCAGCTCACGAGAGGACAGGGAATATGGCTACACCTTC
CASSREDREYGYTF
>TRBV5-6|.|TRBJ2-7|few
TGTGCCAGCAGCTTGGCCCCGGACAGAGAGCAGTACTTC
CASSLAPDREQYF
>TRBV2|TRBD2|TRBJ2-7|.
TGTGCCAGCAGTGAACAGGGTAGCGGGGGCTCCTACGAGCAGTACTTC
CASSEQGSGGSYEQYF
>TRBV5-1|.|TRBJ1-1|once
TGCGCCAGCAGCCTTCTACAGGGGAACACTGAAGCTTTCTTT
CASSLLQGNTEAFF
>TRBV6-4|.|TRBJ2-1|.
TGTGCCAGCAGTGAGGGTGCTGGGGGTTATGAGCAGTTCTTC
CASSEGAGGYEQFF
>TRBV18|.|TRBJ2-4|.
TGTGCCAGCTCACCGCCCTTCCGTATCCTAGCCAAAAACATTCAGTACTTC
CASSPPFRILAKNIQYF
>TRBV7-6|TRBD2|TRBJ2-4|.
TGTGCCAGCAGCCCCCGAGCGGGAGCTATTCAGTACTTC
CASSPRAGAIQYF
>TRBV12-5|TRBD1|TRBJ1-2|few
TGTGCTAGTGGTTTGGACCTGGGACAGGGGAATGGCTACACCTTC
CASGLDLGQGNGYTF
>TRBV30|.|TRBJ2-5|many
TGTGCCTGGGATCTAGCGCCTCAAGAGACCCAGTACTTC
CAWDLAPQETQYF